The rows below give T cell receptor beta chains drawn from one sample of a study of blood T cell repertoires in COVID-19. Assay used: immunoSEQ multiplex PCR; TCRdb lists only in-frame clones, some missing. The sample holds about 190,000 clones; roughly 86% are singletons and the top ten take under 3%. Sequencing was carried out using peripheral blood. These receptors were taken from a woman in her thirties with active or convalescent COVID-19. Both conserved end residues are part of each CDR3. A D gene is named only where the DNA matches it firmly. Not all rows give a size; the values are once, few, many and, for expanded clones, a class.

v_gene,d_gene,j_gene,abundance,CDR3nt,CDR3aa
TRBV30,-,TRBJ1-6,-,TGTGCCTGGAAGGACCCTCCGACAGCTAATAATTCACCCCTCCACTTT,CAWKDPPTANNSPLHF
TRBV18,-,TRBJ1-5,-,TGTGCCAGCTCACCCCGTCGGCAGGACAATCAGCCCCAGCATTTT,CASSPRRQDNQPQHF
TRBV19,-,TRBJ1-1,-,TGTGCCAGTAGTCAAACTTCATCGAACACTGAAGCTTTCTTT,CASSQTSSNTEAFF
TRBV4-1,TRBD1,TRBJ1-1,-,TGCGCCAGCAGCCCAGGGACAGGGAGGTCGACTGAAGCTTTCTTT,CASSPGTGRSTEAFF
TRBV6-5,-,TRBJ1-6,-,TGTGCCAGCAGTTACGGACAAGCTTCCTATAATTCACCCCTCCACTTT,CASSYGQASYNSPLHF
TRBV7-9,TRBD2,TRBJ2-5,once,TGTGCCAGCAGCCGAGGGACTAGCGGGGGGCACCAAGAGACCCAGTACTTC,CASSRGTSGGHQETQYF
TRBV28,-,TRBJ1-4,-,TGTGCCAGCAGTTTTACGGGGGGGGAGGAAAAACTGTTTTTT,CASSFTGGEEKLFF
TRBV20-1,-,TRBJ1-2,-,TGCAGTGCTATCCTGACGGGTGGCTACACCTTC,CSAILTGGYTF
TRBV5-4,TRBD2,TRBJ2-3,once,TGTGCCAGCAGCCTACCGGGACTAGCGGCTGATACGCAGTATTTT,CASSLPGLAADTQYF
TRBV3-1/TRBV3-2,-,TRBJ2-7,-,TGTGCCAGCAGCCAAGTATTTAGCTCCTACGAGCAGTACTTC,CASSQVFSSYEQYF
TRBV18,-,TRBJ1-1,-,TGTGCCAGCTCCCCCAGGCAGTCGAACACTGAAGCTTTCTTT,CASSPRQSNTEAFF
TRBV7-2,TRBD1,TRBJ2-1,-,TGTGCCAGCAGCCAGCGGGCAGGGGGCTTTAGGGTCAATGAGCAGTTCTTC,CASSQRAGGFRVNEQFF
TRBV7-7,TRBD1,TRBJ2-5,-,TGTGCTAGCAGCCCCAGGGGGTTGAGGGAGACCCAGTACTTC,CASSPRGLRETQYF
TRBV5-6,TRBD2,TRBJ2-3,-,TGTGCCAGCAGCTTTGGGCCTCCCGGCGGGGGGGGCTCGACAGATACGCAGTATTTT,CASSFGPPGGGGSTDTQYF
TRBV24-1,TRBD1,TRBJ1-2,-,TGTGCCACCAATCCCGGGACAGGGGGCGCGGGCTACACCTTC,CATNPGTGGAGYTF
TRBV19,TRBD1,TRBJ1-5,-,TGTGCCAGTAGTTCAGCAGGGACAGCTCTCAATCAGCCCCAGCATTTT,CASSSAGTALNQPQHF
TRBV7-2,-,TRBJ1-2,-,TGTGCCAGCAGCTCTCAGATTAACTATGGCTACACCTTC,CASSSQINYGYTF
TRBV5-1,-,TRBJ1-6,few,TGCGCCAGCAGCATGACCGGGACAAGTAATTCACCCCTCCACTTT,CASSMTGTSNSPLHF
TRBV14,-,TRBJ1-6,few,TGTGCCAGCAGCCAAACCGGCAGGGGTGTGGGTTCACCCCTCCACTTT,CASSQTGRGVGSPLHF
TRBV27,-,TRBJ2-7,-,TGTGCCAGCAGTTTATTCCCGGTAGGGGCTTACGAGCAGTACTTC,CASSLFPVGAYEQYF
TRBV7-2,-,TRBJ2-7,-,TGTGCCAGCAGCTCATCAGGGATTCCCTACGAGCAGTACTTC,CASSSSGIPYEQYF
TRBV28,TRBD1,TRBJ1-5,few,TGTGCCAGCAGCATGACAGGGGATGGCAATCAGCCCCAGCATTTT,CASSMTGDGNQPQHF
TRBV7-2,TRBD2,TRBJ2-1,-,TGTGCCAGCAGCTCATCGGGAGGTGGCTACAATGAGCAGTTCTTC,CASSSSGGGYNEQFF
TRBV29-1,-,TRBJ1-2,-,TGCAGCGTTGAATTTGCCGGGAACTATGGCTACACCTTC,CSVEFAGNYGYTF
TRBV10-3,TRBD2,TRBJ2-2,few,TGTGCCGCATACCCGGGGGGGGTATACACCGGGGAGCTGTTTTTT,CAAYPGGVYTGELFF
TRBV18,-,TRBJ1-4,-,TGTGCCAGCTCACCATCCCTGAACGGTGAAAAACTGTTTTTT,CASSPSLNGEKLFF
TRBV7-9,TRBD1,TRBJ2-5,-,TGTGCCAGCAGCATGACAGGGGACCCCTTAGAGACCCAGTACTTC,CASSMTGDPLETQYF
TRBV3-1/TRBV3-2,-,TRBJ1-6,-,TGTGCCAGCAGCCAGGGGAGCTCCTATAATTCACCCCTCCACTTT,CASSQGSSYNSPLHF
TRBV19,TRBD1,TRBJ1-2,-,TGTGCCAGTAGTATGGCAACCAGGGGGTTCTATGGCTACACCTTC,CASSMATRGFYGYTF
TRBV11-2,-,TRBJ1-2,-,TGTGCCAGCAGCCGAAACATCCGGGAGGGCTACACCTTC,CASSRNIREGYTF
TRBV3-1/TRBV3-2,TRBD1,TRBJ1-4,few,TGTGCCAGCAGCCAAGGGACAGGGGAGGAAAAACTGTTTTTT,CASSQGTGEEKLFF
TRBV10-3,-,TRBJ2-6,-,TGTGCCATCAGTGATGGGTCTAGCGATGGTGCTGGGGCCAACGTCCTGACTTTC,CAISDGSSDGAGANVLTF